The 31 T cell receptor beta chains in this list originate from one sample, sequenced in a study of T cell responses to AZD1222 COVID-19 vaccine. TCRdb's table, derived via immunoSEQ multiplex PCR, lists solely in-frame clones and lacks some. The table shows 130,000 or so clones, with approximately 86% occurring only once. Specimen: peripheral blood, collected on day 0 of AZD1222 vaccination. These receptors came from an adult in good health.

This chain uses TRBV2 with TRBJ1-2; 7 positions match TRBD1. The V and J ends lost 4 bases and 3 bases, in that order; junction bases with no gene match: 5. This CDR3 region has 14 residues. CDR1 and CDR2 (germline): SNHLY, FYNNEI. As DNA, the CDR3 is TGTGCCAGCAGTGGCACAGGGGATTACTATGGCTACACCTTC. Amino acids: CASSGTGDYYGYTF.

The chain carries TRBV27 and TRBJ2-7; TRBD1 aligns across 10 bases. V was clipped by 6 bases and J by 4 bases; unmatched bases: 6. The CDR3 is 14 amino acids. Germline V CDR1 and CDR2: MNHEY, SMNVEV (reference sequence). The CDR3 sequence: CASSVDRGLYEQYF. In DNA form, the CDR3 reads TGTGCCAGCAGCGTTGACAGGGGGCTGTACGAGCAGTACTTC.

The chain uses TRBV15 and TRBJ1-2; no reliable D call. Trimming left V 4 bases short and J 8 bases short, with 11 bases between. The germline V gene encodes CDR1 LNHNV and CDR2 YYDKDF (reference sequence). CDR3 length equals 12 residues. CDR3 residues: CATSIPGGGYTF. As DNA, the CDR3 is TGTGCCACCAGCATCCCCGGTGGAGGCTACACCTTC.

The chain is built from TRBV7-9 and TRBJ2-1, with TRBD2 as a possible D gene (5 bases). CDR3 length: 13 amino acids. Germline V gene sequence: CDR1 SEHNR, CDR2 FQNEAQ (reference sequence). The V end was cut by 1 base, the J end by 9 bases, with 10 bases between. The CDR3 DNA sequence: TGTGCCAGCAGCTTAGGGGGAGTTAGTGAGCAGTTCTTC. Encoded protein: CASSLGGVSEQFF. The complete variable domain, with remaining parts taken from reference TRBV7-9 and TRBJ2-1, reads DTGVSQNPRHKITKRGQNVTFRCDPISEHNRLYWYRQTLGQGPEFLTYFQNEAQLEKSRLLSDRFSAERPKGSFSTLEIQRTEQGDSAMYLCASSLGGVSEQFFGPGTRLTVL.

The rearrangement joins TRBV20-1 to TRBJ1-6, with D tentatively TRBD1 (6 bases). V was trimmed by 3 bases and J by 4 bases, leaving 16 bases between them. The CDR3 contains 16 residues. In germline, CDR1 is DFQATT, CDR2 SNEGSKA (reference sequence). The CDR3 protein is CSASVPGALYNSPLHF. CDR3 sequence (DNA): TGCAGTGCTAGTGTGCCAGGGGCCCTATATAATTCACCCCTCCACTTT.

CDR3 in amino acids: CASSQGTEAFF. DNA for the CDR3: TGTGCCAGCAGCCAGGGCACTGAAGCTTTCTTT. V usage is TRBV2 and J usage is TRBJ1-1; perhaps TRBD1 as D (5 bases). The V end was cut by 6 bases, the J end by 4 bases, with 6 bases between. CDR1 and CDR2 from the germline V gene are SNHLY and FYNNEI. This CDR3 comprises 11 residues.

This rearrangement joins TRBV11-2 to TRBJ2-7; 9 positions agree with TRBD2. Germline trimming cut 1 base from V and 3 bases from J; bases unmatched to any gene: 7. The CDR3 is made up of 16 amino acids. Germline V lookup: CDR1 SGHAT, CDR2 FQNNGV. CDR3 residues: CASSLAHSGRIYEQYF. The DNA for the CDR3 is TGTGCCAGCAGCTTAGCACATAGCGGGAGAATCTACGAGCAGTACTTC.

This clone is a singleton in its sample. CDR3 protein: CASSPQGGGLEKYNYGYTF. CDR3 bases: TGTGCCAGCAGCCCTCAGGGGGGGGGATTGGAGAAGTATAACTATGGCTACACCTTC. This sequence joins TRBV12-1 and TRBJ1-2. TRBV12-1 is labeled a pseudogene. The CDR3 is 19 residues long.

This clone has more than one count but fewer than ten. The J gene is TRBJ2-7, the V gene TRBV29-1; possibly TRBD1 or TRBD2 for D (5 bases each). This CDR3 region has 14 residues. V shed 3 bases and J shed 0 bases, with 12 bases lying between them. Germline V gene data show CDR1 as SQVTM and CDR2 as ANQGSEA. The DNA for the CDR3 is TGCAGCGTTGAGGACACTAGGAGCTCCTACGAGCAGTACTTC. Translating it yields CSVEDTRSSYEQYF.

This clone came up once. This chain connects TRBV5-4 to TRBJ2-1; 11 bases agree with TRBD1. Germline V gene sequence: CDR1 SGHNT, CDR2 YYREEE (reference sequence). The trim removed 4 bases at V and 7 bases at J, leaving 13 bases unmatched. The CDR3 contains 17 residues. CDR3 residues: CASSSGQGAGVRNEQFF. For the CDR3, the DNA is TGTGCCAGCAGCAGCGGACAGGGGGCAGGGGTAAGGAATGAGCAGTTCTTC.

The chain recombines TRBV2 with TRBJ1-5; D gene unclear. The V and J ends lost 3 bases and 4 bases respectively, with 7 bases between them. The V gene's germline CDR1 is SNHLY and CDR2 FYNNEI. This CDR3 is 13 amino acids long. This chain's CDR3 is CASSDDFNQPQHF. The CDR3, as DNA: TGTGCCAGCAGTGATGATTTTAATCAGCCCCAGCATTTT.

The J gene is TRBJ2-5, the V gene TRBV29-1; possible D gene TRBD2, 5 bases. The CDR3 length is 14 residues. CDR1 and CDR2 (germline): SQVTM, ANQGSEA. Trimming removed 4 bases at V and 2 bases at J, with 14 bases between. CDR3 residues: CSVGSLGVQETQYF. As DNA, the CDR3 is TGCAGCGTTGGTAGCCTCGGGGTTCAAGAGACCCAGTACTTC.

This chain joins TRBV28 and TRBJ1-3; D is possibly TRBD1 (6 bases). The CDR3 has 16 residues. Germline V gives CDR1 MDHEN, CDR2 SYDVKM. Trimming pared 2 bases from V and 0 bases from J, leaving 11 bases between. The CDR3 is CASSLHAGASGNTIYF. Written as DNA, the CDR3 is TGTGCCAGCAGTTTACATGCAGGGGCCTCTGGAAACACCATATATTTT.

The CDR3 nucleotides are TGTGCCAGCAGCTTAGAATGGAGGCAGAGGAACACTGAAGCTTTCTTT. Amino acids: CASSLEWRQRNTEAFF. The chain has TRBV11-2 and TRBJ1-1, with D uncertain. V gave up 0 bases and J gave up 1 base, with 12 bases separating them. Germline CDR1 SGHAT, CDR2 FQNNGV. This CDR3 region has 16 residues.

The sample holds one count of this clone. This chain links TRBV27 with TRBJ1-5, with unresolved D. Germline V gene data show CDR1 as MNHEY and CDR2 as SMNVEV (reference sequence). Trimming cost V 0 bases and J 3 bases, with 9 bases left between them. The CDR3 extends over 15 amino acids. This CDR3 is CASSLSVLLNQPQHF. In DNA, the CDR3 is TGTGCCAGCAGTTTATCGGTCCTCCTCAATCAGCCCCAGCATTTT.

The CDR3 DNA reads as TGTGCCAGTGGACTAGCGGGAATCCAAGAGACCCAGTACTTC. This codes for CASGLAGIQETQYF. V usage is TRBV6-5 and J usage is TRBJ2-5, with 12 bases fitting TRBD2. Trimming cost V 9 bases and J 1 base; bases outside gene matches: 3. This CDR3 is built from 14 residues. Germline V gene sequence: CDR1 MNHEY, CDR2 SVGAGI.

The CDR3 spells CASSSQTMGQGAEKLFF. CDR3 sequence (DNA): TGTGCCAGCAGCTCACAGACGATGGGACAGGGGGCCGAAAAACTGTTTTTT. V and J are TRBV7-2 and TRBJ1-4; 12 bases align to TRBD1. After removal of 4 bases from V and 8 bases from J, the junction contained 11 bases not matched to a gene. Per germline, CDR1 SGHTA and CDR2 FQGNSA. This CDR3 has 17 amino acids.

The V call is TRBV3-1 (or the pseudogene TRBV3-2), the J call TRBJ1-1; D gene uncertain. The CDR3 loop spans 14 amino acids. The germline gives CDR1 LGHDT, CDR2 YNNKEL (reference sequence). Trimming pared 4 bases from V and 6 bases from J, leaving 15 bases between. The CDR3 is CASSPIGPRAEAFF. In DNA, the CDR3 is TGTGCCAGCAGCCCGATTGGCCCCCGCGCTGAAGCTTTCTTT.

This clone was seen just once. The chain carries TRBV6-1 and TRBJ1-2; no definite D call. The CDR3 is 14 amino acids. CDR1 is MNHNS, CDR2 SASEGT, per germline. Between the trimmed V and J ends, which lost 1 base and 4 bases, there was a span of 10 bases. CDR3 nucleotide sequence: TGTGCCAGCAGTGAAGGTCGCGACGCCTATGGCTACACCTTC. Translating gives CASSEGRDAYGYTF.

V and J are TRBV18 and TRBJ1-1, with 8 bases that match TRBD1. The ends lost 6 bases at V and 2 bases at J; junction bases unmatched: 11. Germline CDR1 is KGHSH and CDR2 is LQKENI. The CDR3 is made up of 16 amino acids. The CDR3 DNA is TGTGCCAGCTCGTCCCGGGACAGGCCGTTTAACACTGAAGCTTTCTTT. The encoded protein is CASSSRDRPFNTEAFF.

This sequence joins TRBV28 and TRBJ2-1, with 11 bases fitting TRBD2. Germline-derived CDR1 and CDR2 are MDHEN and SYDVKM. The CDR3 covers 16 residues. The V gene end was trimmed by 6 bases and the J gene end by 4 bases; junction bases not matched to a gene: 8. The CDR3 region has the DNA TGTGCCAGCAGGGTCCTAGCGGGAGGAGGGTACAATGAGCAGTTCTTC. This codes for CASRVLAGGGYNEQFF.

The rearrangement uses TRBV6-2 or TRBV6-3 and TRBJ1-2, with D perhaps TRBD1 (5 bases). The CDR3 length is 11 residues. Trimming took off 4 bases at V and 8 bases at J, with 8 bases between the two ends. Germline values: CDR1 MNHEY, CDR2 SVGEGT. The CDR3 sequence is CASSSQGGYTF. In DNA form, the CDR3 reads TGTGCCAGCAGTTCCCAGGGCGGCTACACCTTC.

The chain uses TRBV7-9 and TRBJ1-1; D might be TRBD1 (6 bases). CDR3 length: 13 amino acids. V dropped 5 bases and J dropped 4 bases, with 11 bases sitting between them. Germline-derived CDR1 and CDR2 are SEHNR and FQNEAQ (reference sequence). As DNA, the CDR3 is TGTGCCAGCAGCGTTACAGGGTTCACTGAAGCTTTCTTT. Translating it yields CASSVTGFTEAFF.

The chain recombines TRBV24-1 with TRBJ1-4; D perhaps matches TRBD1 (5 bases). V was clipped by 4 bases and J by 8 bases, with 13 bases between them. CDR3 length: 14 amino acids. In germline, CDR1 is KGHDR, CDR2 SFDVKD. CDR3 bases: TGTGCCACCAGTGAACCGGGACCCCGAGAAAAACTGTTTTTT. Amino acids: CATSEPGPREKLFF.

The gene calls are TRBV6-6 and TRBJ1-6; 7 positions agree with TRBD1. The germline V gene has CDR1 MNHNY and CDR2 SVGAGI (reference sequence). The CDR3 is 15 residues long. V trimming: 0 bases; J trimming: 5 bases; junction bases outside the gene matches: 1. The CDR3, as DNA: TGTGCCAGCAGTTACTCCGACAGGGATAATTCACCCCTCCACTTT. It translates to CASSYSDRDNSPLHF.

The chain links TRBV5-1 to TRBJ2-3; 12 nucleotides match TRBD2. The CDR3 sequence is 15 residues long. Per the germline V gene, CDR1 is SGHRS and CDR2 is YFSETQ. Losses at the gene ends were 4 bases for V and 9 bases for J; bases not matched to a gene: 9. The CDR3 region is CASSRVELAGGTQYF. The CDR3 DNA sequence: TGCGCCAGCAGCAGGGTGGAACTAGCGGGAGGAACGCAGTATTTT. The variable domain in full, completed from reference TRBV5-1 and TRBJ2-3, reads KAGVTQTPRYLIKTRGQQVTLSCSPISGHRSVSWYQQTPGQGLQFLFEYFSETQRNKGNFPGRFSGRQFSNSRSEMNVSTLELGDSALYLCASSRVELAGGTQYFGPGTRLTVL.

This clone is a singleton in its sample. CDR3 sequence reads: CASSPNAGLPTLAFF. DNA of the CDR3: TGTGCCAGCAGCCCCAACGCGGGTCTTCCAACTTTGGCTTTCTTT. The chain joins TRBV7-6 to TRBJ1-1; unclear D gene. The germline CDR1 and CDR2 sequences are SGHVS and FNYEAQ. The V and J ends lost 5 bases and 11 bases respectively, with 24 bases between them. CDR3 size: 15 residues.

The V call is TRBV5-5, the J call TRBJ2-7; D could derive from TRBD1 or TRBD2 (5 bases each). There are 18 residues in the CDR3. V lost 3 bases, J lost 2 bases, and 24 bases lay in between. Germline V gives CDR1 SGHKS, CDR2 YYEKEE (reference sequence). CDR3 nucleotides: TGTGCCAGCAGCTCCCGGGCCCAGGGAACGGGGATAACCTACGAGCAGTACTTC. Its translation: CASSSRAQGTGITYEQYF. The full variable domain, with the rest looked up from reference TRBV5-5 and TRBJ2-7, is DAGVTQSPTHLIKTRGQQVTLRCSPISGHKSVSWYQQVLGQGPQFIFQYYEKEERGRGNFPDRFSARQFPNYSSELNVNALLLGDSALYLCASSSRAQGTGITYEQYFGPGTRLTVT.

This clone was observed a few times. The gene calls are TRBV4-1 and TRBJ2-1, with D possibly being TRBD1 or TRBD2 (6 bases each). Per the germline V gene, CDR1 is MGHRA and CDR2 is YSYEKL. Trimming pared 2 bases from V and 7 bases from J, leaving 12 bases between. This CDR3 contains 14 residues. CDR3 sequence (DNA): TGCGCCAGCAGCCAACCGACTAGGGGGAATGAGCAGTTCTTC. Amino acids: CASSQPTRGNEQFF.

The chain couples TRBV5-6 to TRBJ1-2; D gene uncertain. Germline V CDR1 and CDR2: SGHDT, YYEEEE. The CDR3 runs 13 residues. The V end lost 2 bases, the J end lost 7 bases, and 12 bases lay between the germline ends. The DNA for the CDR3 is TGTGCCAGCAGCTTTCCCCCTCGCTCTGGCTACACCTTC. Its translation: CASSFPPRSGYTF.

The rearrangement uses TRBV7-9 and TRBJ2-5; 8 nucleotides match TRBD2. The ends lost 2 bases at V and 4 bases at J; junction bases unmatched: 9. The CDR3 extends over 16 amino acids. Looked up from germline, CDR1 is SEHNR and CDR2 is FQNEAQ (reference sequence). The CDR3 nucleotides read TGTGCCAGCAGCTTAATCGGGAGGGCCAGAGGAGAGACCCAGTACTTC. As protein: CASSLIGRARGETQYF.